This note documents a single TCR beta chain sequence. V was cut by 0 bases and J by 7 bases, with 18 bases left in between. Germline loops: CDR1 MGHRA, CDR2 YSYEKL. CDR3 length: 16 residues. These data belong to a study of blood T cell repertoires in COVID-19. Authors' methods: It was from reference gene primer amplification that nucleated cell counts were estimated. Method: immunoSEQ multiplex PCR; TCRdb's copy keeps in-frame clones and lacks some. V and J calls and clone size are those listed in that table; D and trimming were worked out from the DNA. The data contain 300,000 to 450,000 clones, about 88% of them singletons.

The chain couples TRBV4-1 to TRBJ2-5; D perhaps matches TRBD2 (6 bases). The receptor's source is a human donor in a cohort sampled during active COVID-19. Sequencing used peripheral blood. The CDR3 loop reads CASSQDLRKMRGTQYF. As DNA, the CDR3 is TGCGCCAGCAGCCAAGATTTGCGTAAAATGCGGGGGACCCAGTACTTC.